This TCR beta chain emerged from a study of shared clonotypes between healthy human individuals. The CDR3 has 10 residues. Germline V gene data show CDR1 as SEHNR and CDR2 as FQNEAQ (reference sequence). Trimming shortened V by 6 bases and J by 7 bases, and 4 bases separated the two germline ends. Naive CD8 cells, CD45RO-negative and positively selected for CCR7, excluded terminally differentiated effector memory CD45RA+ cells. Concerning this clone itself: The same CDR3 also results from other DNA sequences found in this sample.

TCRdb's copy holds only in-frame clones and misses some; the assay was immunoSEQ multiplex PCR. There are 1.5 million to 2.5 million clones in the sample; about 94% occur only once, and 1% to 1.5% lies in the top ten. The receptor was isolated from a man aged 18 to 29 in good health. Sequencing was done on a sample of naive CD8+ T cells sorted from blood. The gene calls are TRBV7-9 and TRBJ2-1, with unresolved D. CDR3 in amino acids: CASSWNEQFF. In nucleotides, the CDR3 is TGTGCCAGCAGTTGGAATGAGCAGTTCTTC.